These T cell receptor beta chains were read from a single sample in a study of CD8 T cells in Susac syndrome. TCRdb passed the immunoSEQ multiplex PCR reads through MiXCR, listing each CDR3 protein once. This sample has roughly 150,000 distinct CDR3 sequences, with roughly 95% found just once. Sequencing was done on a sample of CD4+ T cells from PBMCs. The receptors stem from a human donor in good health. Both conserved end residues are part of each CDR3. A D gene is named only where the DNA matches it firmly. Rows may omit the clone size; those that give it use once, few, many or a size class.

J,D,V,size,CDR3,DNA
TRBJ1-2,NA,TRBV4-1,NA,CASSQESRSYGYTF,TGCGCCAGCAGCCAAGAGTCCCGCTCCTATGGCTACACCTTC
TRBJ1-5,NA,TRBV2,once,CASSESPGGNQPQHF,TGTGCCAGCAGTGAATCACCCGGAGGCAATCAGCCCCAGCATTTT
TRBJ2-3,NA,TRBV5-8,NA,CASSSGHTDTQYF,TGTGCCAGCAGCTCCGGTCACACAGATACGCAGTATTTT
TRBJ2-1,NA,TRBV15,NA,CATSRDTGTQQFF,TGTGCCACCAGCAGAGATACCGGGACTCAGCAGTTCTTC
TRBJ1-2,NA,TRBV7-9,NA,CASSLQVNYGYTF,TGTGCCAGCAGCTTGCAGGTTAACTATGGCTACACCTTC
TRBJ2-2,TRBD1,TRBV9,once,CASSAGNRDRFTGELFF,TGTGCCAGCAGCGCAGGTAATCGGGACAGATTCACCGGGGAGCTGTTTTTT
TRBJ1-2,TRBD1,TRBV9,NA,CASSVYRGGYTF,TGTGCCAGCAGCGTATACAGGGGCGGCTACACCTTC
TRBJ2-5,NA,TRBV24-1,NA,CATSDAARGGETQYF,TGTGCCACCAGTGATGCGGCTAGAGGAGGTGAGACCCAGTACTTC
TRBJ1-3,TRBD1,TRBV12-3/TRBV12-4,NA,CASSPDRVPGNTIYF,TGTGCCAGCAGTCCGGACAGGGTGCCGGGAAACACCATATATTTT
TRBJ2-1,TRBD2,TRBV5-1,NA,CASSFSSGHEQFF,TGCGCCAGCAGCTTCTCTAGCGGCCATGAGCAGTTCTTC
TRBJ1-1,NA,TRBV29-1,NA,CSALVSIREAFF,TGCAGCGCCCTAGTCTCCATCCGTGAAGCTTTCTTT
TRBJ2-2,NA,TRBV6-5,NA,CASSLLEGETGELFF,TGTGCCAGCAGCCTACTAGAAGGGGAGACCGGGGAGCTGTTTTTT
TRBJ2-7,TRBD1,TRBV20-1,once,CSARGDSSYEQYF,TGCAGTGCTAGAGGGGACAGCTCCTACGAGCAGTACTTC
TRBJ2-2,TRBD1,TRBV6-1,NA,CASNPGQGSGELFF,TGTGCCAGCAACCCGGGACAGGGGTCCGGGGAGCTGTTTTTT
TRBJ1-1,NA,TRBV25-1,NA,CASSEPMAGVTEAFF,TGTGCCAGCAGTGAGCCAATGGCAGGGGTGACTGAAGCTTTCTTT
TRBJ2-5,NA,TRBV9,NA,CASSVGGLSQETQYF,TGTGCCAGCAGCGTAGGGGGGCTCTCCCAAGAGACCCAGTACTTC
TRBJ1-5,NA,TRBV6-5,once,CASSYLSARQPQHF,TGTGCCAGCAGTTACTTAAGCGCAAGGCAGCCCCAGCATTTT
TRBJ1-4,NA,TRBV5-1,once,CASSLRDTSEKLFF,TGCGCCAGCAGCCTCCGGGACACATCTGAAAAACTGTTTTTT
TRBJ1-4,TRBD1,TRBV29-1,NA,CSVEDRARRKLFF,TGCAGCGTTGAGGACAGGGCTCGGCGAAAACTGTTTTTT
TRBJ2-3,NA,TRBV7-2,NA,CASSFGRSAESTDTQYF,TGTGCCAGCAGCTTTGGGCGATCGGCAGAATCCACAGATACGCAGTATTTT
TRBJ2-3,TRBD2,TRBV5-4,NA,CASSFASGVTDTQYF,TGTGCCAGCAGCTTTGCTAGCGGGGTCACAGATACGCAGTATTTT
TRBJ2-3,NA,TRBV24-1,NA,CATSDGPGDTQYF,TGTGCCACCAGTGATGGTCCAGGCGATACGCAGTATTTT
TRBJ2-4,NA,TRBV5-1,NA,CASSFDGAKNIQYF,TGCGCCAGCAGCTTTGACGGGGCAAAAAACATTCAGTACTTC
TRBJ1-2,NA,TRBV10-3,NA,CAITPDSYGYTF,TGTGCCATCACCCCCGACAGCTATGGCTACACCTTC
TRBJ2-5,TRBD2,TRBV3-1,NA,CASSQGTSGVYQETQYF,TGTGCCAGCAGCCAAGGGACTAGCGGGGTGTACCAAGAGACCCAGTACTTC
TRBJ1-5,NA,TRBV29-1,few,CSVGQGTNQPQHF,TGCAGCGTTGGGCAGGGTACGAATCAGCCCCAGCATTTT
TRBJ1-3,NA,TRBV18,NA,CASSPYDASSGNTIYF,TGTGCCAGCTCACCATATGACGCCAGCTCTGGAAACACCATATATTTT
TRBJ2-5,NA,TRBV7-9,NA,CASSFPPQETQYF,TGTGCCAGCAGCTTCCCGCCCCAAGAGACCCAGTACTTC
TRBJ2-7,NA,TRBV11-2,NA,CASSPLYEQYF,TGTGCCAGCAGCCCCCTATACGAGCAGTACTTC
TRBJ1-1,TRBD1,TRBV5-1,NA,CASSRTTGGTEAFF,TGCGCCAGCAGCCGAACGACAGGGGGAACTGAAGCTTTCTTT
TRBJ1-1,NA,TRBV20-1,NA,CSARDEGTEAFF,TGCAGTGCTAGAGACGAGGGCACTGAAGCTTTCTTT
TRBJ1-1,NA,TRBV5-1,NA,CASSFGNTGNTEAFF,TGCGCCAGCAGCTTCGGAAATACAGGGAACACTGAAGCTTTCTTT
TRBJ2-7,NA,TRBV4-1,NA,CASSLLNLDRTYEQYF,TGCGCCAGCAGCCTTCTCAATCTCGACAGGACCTACGAGCAGTACTTC
TRBJ1-1,TRBD1,TRBV7-9,once,CASSLGQGHTEAFF,TGTGCCAGCAGCCTTGGACAGGGGCACACTGAAGCTTTCTTT
TRBJ1-1,NA,TRBV5-1,NA,CASSLGSAQTNTEAFF,TGCGCCAGCAGCTTGGGGTCAGCTCAAACGAACACTGAAGCTTTCTTT
TRBJ2-7,TRBD2,TRBV2,NA,CASSGEGGSEQYF,TGTGCCAGCAGTGGGGAGGGAGGTAGCGAGCAGTACTTC
TRBJ1-5,NA,TRBV30,NA,CAWSVHGQPQHF,TGTGCCTGGAGTGTACACGGGCAGCCCCAGCATTTT
TRBJ2-5,NA,TRBV7-7,once,CASSFSREETQYF,TGTGCCAGCAGCTTCTCCAGGGAAGAGACCCAGTACTTC
TRBJ2-7,TRBD1,TRBV7-9,NA,CASSFWSGDRGRNEQYF,TGTGCCAGCAGCTTTTGGTCCGGGGACAGGGGGCGCAACGAGCAGTACTTC
TRBJ2-4,TRBD1,TRBV12-3/TRBV12-4,NA,CASVGQGGNIQYF,TGTGCCAGCGTAGGACAGGGCGGGAACATTCAGTACTTC
TRBJ1-2,NA,TRBV25-1,NA,CASSQSLNYGYTF,TGTGCCAGCAGTCAATCTCTTAACTATGGCTACACCTTC
TRBJ2-4,TRBD1,TRBV18,once,CASSPQTGDIQYF,TGTGCCAGCTCACCTCAGACAGGGGACATTCAGTACTTC
TRBJ1-2,NA,TRBV7-2,NA,CASSPSRTVSGYTF,TGTGCCAGCAGCCCCTCCCGGACAGTATCTGGCTACACCTTC
TRBJ2-1,NA,TRBV20-1,once,CSGVGLHSYNEQFF,TGCAGTGGCGTGGGACTCCACTCCTACAATGAGCAGTTCTTC
TRBJ2-3,NA,TRBV3-1,NA,CASSQDWGFRTDTQYF,TGTGCCAGCAGCCAAGATTGGGGCTTCCGCACAGATACGCAGTATTTT
TRBJ1-6,NA,TRBV25-1,NA,CASSPTDSYNSPLHF,TGTGCCAGCAGTCCCACAGACAGCTATAATTCACCCCTCCACTTT
TRBJ2-2,NA,TRBV13,NA,CASSSPPGELFF,TGTGCCAGCAGCTCCCCTCCCGGGGAGCTGTTTTTT
TRBJ2-5,NA,TRBV19,NA,CASSSVPTVQETQYF,TGTGCCAGTAGTTCCGTCCCGACGGTCCAAGAGACCCAGTACTTC
TRBJ1-5,NA,TRBV9,NA,CASSVDPGEGQPQHF,TGTGCCAGCAGCGTAGACCCAGGGGAAGGTCAGCCCCAGCATTTT
TRBJ1-6,NA,TRBV27,once,CASNPGGYNSPLHF,TGTGCCAGCAACCCGGGAGGGTATAATTCACCCCTCCACTTT
TRBJ2-2,NA,TRBV5-1,NA,CASSQLLARNTGELFF,TGCGCCAGCAGCCAACTTTTGGCCAGGAACACCGGGGAGCTGTTTTTT
TRBJ2-7,NA,TRBV12-3/TRBV12-4,NA,CASSLAGKSYEQYF,TGTGCCAGCAGTTTGGCAGGGAAATCCTACGAGCAGTACTTC
TRBJ1-1,NA,TRBV2,once,CASRDPNTEAFF,TGTGCCAGCAGGGACCCGAACACTGAAGCTTTCTTT